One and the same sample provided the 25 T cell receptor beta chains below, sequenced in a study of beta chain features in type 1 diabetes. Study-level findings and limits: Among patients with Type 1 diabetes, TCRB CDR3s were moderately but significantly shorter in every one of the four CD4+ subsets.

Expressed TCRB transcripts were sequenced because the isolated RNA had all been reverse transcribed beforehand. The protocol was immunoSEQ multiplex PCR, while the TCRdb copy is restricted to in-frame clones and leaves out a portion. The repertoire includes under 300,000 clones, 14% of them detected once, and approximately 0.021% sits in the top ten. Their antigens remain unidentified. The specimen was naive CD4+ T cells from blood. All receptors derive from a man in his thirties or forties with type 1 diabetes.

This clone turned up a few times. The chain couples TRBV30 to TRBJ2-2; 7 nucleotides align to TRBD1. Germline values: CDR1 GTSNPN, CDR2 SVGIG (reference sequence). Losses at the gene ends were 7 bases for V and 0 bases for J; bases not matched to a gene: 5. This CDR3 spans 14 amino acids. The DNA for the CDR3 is TGTGCCTCGAAAGGGGGCGCGAACACCGGGGAGCTGTTTTTT. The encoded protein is CASKGGANTGELFF.

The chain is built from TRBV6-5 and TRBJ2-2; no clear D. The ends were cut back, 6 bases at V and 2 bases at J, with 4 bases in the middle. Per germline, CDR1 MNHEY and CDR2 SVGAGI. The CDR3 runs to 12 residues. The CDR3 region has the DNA TGTGCCAGCAGCAGAAACACCGGGGAGCTGTTTTTT. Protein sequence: CASSRNTGELFF.

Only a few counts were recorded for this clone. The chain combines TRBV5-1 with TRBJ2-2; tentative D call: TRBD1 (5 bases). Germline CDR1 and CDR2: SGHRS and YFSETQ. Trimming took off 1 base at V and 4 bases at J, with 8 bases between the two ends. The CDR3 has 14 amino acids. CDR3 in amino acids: CASSLQGTTGELFF. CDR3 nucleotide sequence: TGCGCCAGCAGCTTGCAGGGTACCACCGGGGAGCTGTTTTTT.

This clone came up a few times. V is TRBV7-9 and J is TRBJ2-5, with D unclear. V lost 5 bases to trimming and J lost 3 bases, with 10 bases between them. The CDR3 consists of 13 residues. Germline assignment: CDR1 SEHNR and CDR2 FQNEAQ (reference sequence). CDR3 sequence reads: CASSANVEETQYF. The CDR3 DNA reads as TGTGCCAGCAGCGCAAACGTAGAAGAGACCCAGTACTTC.

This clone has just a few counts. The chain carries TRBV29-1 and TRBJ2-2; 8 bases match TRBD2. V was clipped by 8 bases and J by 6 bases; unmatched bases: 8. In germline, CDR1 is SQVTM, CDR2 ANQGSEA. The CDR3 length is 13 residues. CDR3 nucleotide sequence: TGCAGCACGCGTAGCGGGGTGGCCGGGGAGCTGTTTTTT. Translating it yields CSTRSGVAGELFF.

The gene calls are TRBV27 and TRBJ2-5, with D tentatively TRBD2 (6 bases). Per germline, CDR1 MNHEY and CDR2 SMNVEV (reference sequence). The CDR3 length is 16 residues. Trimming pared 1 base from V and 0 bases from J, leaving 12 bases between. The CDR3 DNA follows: TGTGCCAGCAGTTTATTGGGGGGAAACTACCAAGAGACCCAGTACTTC. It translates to CASSLLGGNYQETQYF.

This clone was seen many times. The DNA of the CDR3 is TGTGCCAGCAGCTGGCGCAAACCGGGGAATGAAAAACTGTTTTTT. This codes for CASSWRKPGNEKLFF. The V and J genes are TRBV7-9 and TRBJ1-4, with D unresolved. This CDR3 has 15 amino acids. Trimming stripped 4 bases from V and 5 bases from J, with 14 bases between. Germline CDR1 SEHNR, CDR2 FQNEAQ (reference sequence).

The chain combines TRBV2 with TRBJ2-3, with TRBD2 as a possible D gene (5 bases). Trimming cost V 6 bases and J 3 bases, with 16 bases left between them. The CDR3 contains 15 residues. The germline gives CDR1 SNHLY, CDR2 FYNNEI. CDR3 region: CASSPVGVGTDTQYF. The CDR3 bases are TGTGCCAGCAGCCCGGTGGGAGTTGGGACAGATACGCAGTATTTT.

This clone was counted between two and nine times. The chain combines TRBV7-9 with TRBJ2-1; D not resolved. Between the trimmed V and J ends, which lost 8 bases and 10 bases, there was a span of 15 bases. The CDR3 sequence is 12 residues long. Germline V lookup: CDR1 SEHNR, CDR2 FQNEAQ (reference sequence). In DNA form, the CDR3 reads TGTGCCAGCCGAGGATTACTAATGGAGCAGTTCTTC. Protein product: CASRGLLMEQFF.

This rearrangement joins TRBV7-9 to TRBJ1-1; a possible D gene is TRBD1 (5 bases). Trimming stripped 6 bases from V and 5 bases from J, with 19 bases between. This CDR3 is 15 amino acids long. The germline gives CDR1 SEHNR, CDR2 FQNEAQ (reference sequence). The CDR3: CASRPAGLHGTEAFF. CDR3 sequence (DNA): TGTGCCAGCAGGCCTGCGGGACTCCACGGGACTGAAGCTTTCTTT.

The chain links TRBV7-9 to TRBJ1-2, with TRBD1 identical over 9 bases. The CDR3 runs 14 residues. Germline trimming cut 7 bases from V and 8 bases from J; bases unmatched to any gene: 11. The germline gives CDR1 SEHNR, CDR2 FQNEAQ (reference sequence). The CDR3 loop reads CASTSDRGAWGYTF. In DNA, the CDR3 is TGTGCCAGCACCTCGGACAGGGGAGCGTGGGGCTACACCTTC.

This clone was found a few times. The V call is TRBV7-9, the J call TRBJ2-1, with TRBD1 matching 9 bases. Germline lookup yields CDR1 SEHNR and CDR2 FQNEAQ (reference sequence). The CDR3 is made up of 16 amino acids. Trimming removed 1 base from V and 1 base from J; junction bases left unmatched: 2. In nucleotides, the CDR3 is TGTGCCAGCAGCTTAGGAGGACAGGGGTCCTACAATGAGCAGTTCTTC. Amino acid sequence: CASSLGGQGSYNEQFF.

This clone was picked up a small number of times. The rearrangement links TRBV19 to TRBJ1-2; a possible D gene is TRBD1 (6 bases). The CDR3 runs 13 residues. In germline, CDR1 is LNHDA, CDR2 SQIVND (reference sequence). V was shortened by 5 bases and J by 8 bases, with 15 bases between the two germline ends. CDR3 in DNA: TGTGCCAGTAGTCCCGAGGACAGTCGGGGCTACACCTTC. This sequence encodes CASSPEDSRGYTF.

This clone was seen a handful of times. This CDR3 is CASSFRRERADTQYF. The CDR3, as DNA: TGTGCCAGCAGTTTTAGGCGGGAGAGGGCAGATACGCAGTATTTT. The V gene is TRBV28, the J gene TRBJ2-3; 7 positions match TRBD2. This CDR3 spans 15 amino acids. V lost 3 bases and J lost 4; bases outside the gene matches: 7. Germline V gives CDR1 MDHEN, CDR2 SYDVKM.

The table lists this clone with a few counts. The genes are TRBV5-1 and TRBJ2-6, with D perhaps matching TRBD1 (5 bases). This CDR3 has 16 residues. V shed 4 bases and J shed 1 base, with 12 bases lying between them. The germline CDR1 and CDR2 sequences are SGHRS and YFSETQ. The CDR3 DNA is TGCGCCAGCAGCCAGGGTTTTGGATCTGGGGCCAACGTCCTGACTTTC. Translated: CASSQGFGSGANVLTF.

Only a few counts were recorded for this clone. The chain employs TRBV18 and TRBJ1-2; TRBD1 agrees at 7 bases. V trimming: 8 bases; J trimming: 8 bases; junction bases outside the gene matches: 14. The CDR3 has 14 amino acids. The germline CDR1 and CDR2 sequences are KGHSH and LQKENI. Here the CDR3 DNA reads TGTGCCAGCGTGGTGGGACAGTCCTCATGGGGCTACACCTTC. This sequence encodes CASVVGQSSWGYTF.

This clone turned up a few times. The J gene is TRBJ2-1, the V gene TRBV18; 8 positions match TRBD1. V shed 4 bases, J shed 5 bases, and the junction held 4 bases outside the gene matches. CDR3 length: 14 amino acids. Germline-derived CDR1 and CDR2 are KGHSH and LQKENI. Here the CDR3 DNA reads TGTGCCAGCTCACTATCGGACAGGGACAATGAGCAGTTCTTC. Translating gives CASSLSDRDNEQFF.

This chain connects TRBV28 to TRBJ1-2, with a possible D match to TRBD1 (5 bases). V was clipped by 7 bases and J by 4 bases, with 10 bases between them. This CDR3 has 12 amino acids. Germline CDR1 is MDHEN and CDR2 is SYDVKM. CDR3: CASTGLSYGYTF. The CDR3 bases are TGTGCCAGCACGGGACTGAGCTATGGCTACACCTTC.

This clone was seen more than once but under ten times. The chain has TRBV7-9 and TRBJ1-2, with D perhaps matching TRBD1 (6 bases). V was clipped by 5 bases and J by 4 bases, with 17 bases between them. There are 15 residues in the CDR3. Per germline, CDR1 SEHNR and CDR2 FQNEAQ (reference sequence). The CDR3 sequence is CASSHGQPRSYGYTF. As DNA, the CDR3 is TGTGCCAGCAGCCACGGACAGCCTAGGAGCTATGGCTACACCTTC. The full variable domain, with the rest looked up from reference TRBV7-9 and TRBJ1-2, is DTGVSQNPRHKITKRGQNVTFRCDPISEHNRLYWYRQTLGQGPEFLTYFQNEAQLEKSRLLSDRFSAERPKGSFSTLEIQRTEQGDSAMYLCASSHGQPRSYGYTFGSGTRLTVV.

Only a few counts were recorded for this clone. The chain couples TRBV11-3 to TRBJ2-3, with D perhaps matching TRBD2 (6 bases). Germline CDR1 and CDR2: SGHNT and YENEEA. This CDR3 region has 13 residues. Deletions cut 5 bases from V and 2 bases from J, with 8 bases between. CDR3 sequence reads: CASSLLATDTQYF. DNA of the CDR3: TGTGCCAGCAGCCTACTAGCCACAGATACGCAGTATTTT.

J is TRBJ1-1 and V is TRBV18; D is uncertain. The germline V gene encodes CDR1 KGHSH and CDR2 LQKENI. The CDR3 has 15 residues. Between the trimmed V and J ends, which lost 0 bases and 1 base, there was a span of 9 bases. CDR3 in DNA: TGTGCCAGCTCACCACCCGTCGACACGAACACTGAAGCTTTCTTT. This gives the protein CASSPPVDTNTEAFF.

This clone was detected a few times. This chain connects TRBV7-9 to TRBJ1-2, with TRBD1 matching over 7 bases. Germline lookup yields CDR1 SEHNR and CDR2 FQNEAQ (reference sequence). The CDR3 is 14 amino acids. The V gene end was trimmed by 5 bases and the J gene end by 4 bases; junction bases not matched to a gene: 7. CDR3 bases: TGTGCCAGCAGCCCAAGGACAGGACCCTATGGCTACACCTTC. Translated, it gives CASSPRTGPYGYTF.

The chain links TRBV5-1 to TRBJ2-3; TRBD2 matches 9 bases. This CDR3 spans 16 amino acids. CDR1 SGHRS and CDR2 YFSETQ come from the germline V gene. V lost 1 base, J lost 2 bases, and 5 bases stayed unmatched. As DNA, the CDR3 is TGCGCCAGCAGCTTGCTGCCTAGCGGGGTCACAGATACGCAGTATTTT. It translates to CASSLLPSGVTDTQYF.

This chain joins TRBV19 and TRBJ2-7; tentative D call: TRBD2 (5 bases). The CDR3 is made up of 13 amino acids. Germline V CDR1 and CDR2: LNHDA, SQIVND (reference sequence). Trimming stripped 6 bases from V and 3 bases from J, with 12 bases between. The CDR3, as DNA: TGTGCCAGTAGCCGGGATTTGAGCTACGAGCAGTACTTC. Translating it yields CASSRDLSYEQYF. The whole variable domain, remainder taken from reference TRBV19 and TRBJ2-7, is DGGITQSPKYLFRKEGQNVTLSCEQNLNHDAMYWYRQDPGQGLRLIYYSQIVNDFQKGDIAEGYSVSREKKESFPLTVTSAQKNPTAFYLCASSRDLSYEQYFGPGTRLTVT.

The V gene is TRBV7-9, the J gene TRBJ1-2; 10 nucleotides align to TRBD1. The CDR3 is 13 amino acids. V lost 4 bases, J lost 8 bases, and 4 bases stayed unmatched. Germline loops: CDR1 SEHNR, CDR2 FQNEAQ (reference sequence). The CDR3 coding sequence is TGTGCCAGCAGCTCCCGGGACAGGGGAGGCTACACCTTC. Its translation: CASSSRDRGGYTF.